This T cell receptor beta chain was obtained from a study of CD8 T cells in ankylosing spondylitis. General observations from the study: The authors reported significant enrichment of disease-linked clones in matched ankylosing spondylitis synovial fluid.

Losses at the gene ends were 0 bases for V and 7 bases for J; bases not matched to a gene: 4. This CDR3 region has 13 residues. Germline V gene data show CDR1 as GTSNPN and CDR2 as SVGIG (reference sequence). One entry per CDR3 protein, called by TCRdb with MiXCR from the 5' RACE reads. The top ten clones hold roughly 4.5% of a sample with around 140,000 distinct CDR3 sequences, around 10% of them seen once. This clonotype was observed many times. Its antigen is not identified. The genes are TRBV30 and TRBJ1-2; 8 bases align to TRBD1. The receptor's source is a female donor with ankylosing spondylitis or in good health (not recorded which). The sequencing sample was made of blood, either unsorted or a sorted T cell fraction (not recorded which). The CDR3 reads CAWSVQGASGYTF. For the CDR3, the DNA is TGTGCCTGGAGTGTCCAGGGGGCTTCTGGCTACACCTTC.